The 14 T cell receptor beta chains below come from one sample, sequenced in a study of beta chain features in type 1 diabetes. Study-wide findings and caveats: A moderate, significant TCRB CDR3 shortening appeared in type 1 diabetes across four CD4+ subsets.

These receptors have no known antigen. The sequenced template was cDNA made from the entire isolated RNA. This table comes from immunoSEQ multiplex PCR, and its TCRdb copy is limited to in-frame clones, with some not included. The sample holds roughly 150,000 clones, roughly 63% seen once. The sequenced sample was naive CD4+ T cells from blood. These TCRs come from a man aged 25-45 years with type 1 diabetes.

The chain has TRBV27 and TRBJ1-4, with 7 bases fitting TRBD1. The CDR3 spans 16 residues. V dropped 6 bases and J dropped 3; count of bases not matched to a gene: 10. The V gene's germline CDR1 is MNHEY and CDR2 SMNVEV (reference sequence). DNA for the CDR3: TGTGCCAGCAGGCCACCGGGACAGAACCCTAATGAAAAACTGTTTTTT. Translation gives CASRPPGQNPNEKLFF.

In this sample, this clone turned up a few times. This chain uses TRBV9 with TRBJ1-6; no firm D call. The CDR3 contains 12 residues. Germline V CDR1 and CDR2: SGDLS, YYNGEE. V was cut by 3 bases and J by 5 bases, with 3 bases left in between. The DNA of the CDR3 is TGTGCCAGCAGCGACGATAATTCACCCCTCCACTTT. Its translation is CASSDDNSPLHF.

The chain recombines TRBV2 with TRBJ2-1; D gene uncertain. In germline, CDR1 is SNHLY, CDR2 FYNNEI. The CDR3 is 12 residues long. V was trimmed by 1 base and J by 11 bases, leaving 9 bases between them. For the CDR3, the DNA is TGTGCCAGCAGTGAAGAGACACGACAGCAGTTCTTC. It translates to CASSEETRQQFF.

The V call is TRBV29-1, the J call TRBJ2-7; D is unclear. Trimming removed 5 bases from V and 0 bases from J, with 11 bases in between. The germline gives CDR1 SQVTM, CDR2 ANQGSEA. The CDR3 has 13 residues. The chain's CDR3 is CSVRTLHSYEQYF. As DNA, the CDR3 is TGCAGCGTTCGGACCCTGCACTCCTACGAGCAGTACTTC.

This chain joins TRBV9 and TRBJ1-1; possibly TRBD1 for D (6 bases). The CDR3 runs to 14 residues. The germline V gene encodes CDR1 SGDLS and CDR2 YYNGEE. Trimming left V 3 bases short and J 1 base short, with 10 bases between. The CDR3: CASSADRANTEAFF. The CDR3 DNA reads TGTGCCAGCAGCGCGGACAGAGCGAACACTGAAGCTTTCTTT.

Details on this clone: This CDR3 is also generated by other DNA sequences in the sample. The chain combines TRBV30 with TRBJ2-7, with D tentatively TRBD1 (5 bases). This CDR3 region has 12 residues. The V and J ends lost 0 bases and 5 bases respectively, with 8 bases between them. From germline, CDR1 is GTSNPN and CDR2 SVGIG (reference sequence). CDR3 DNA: TGTGCCTGGAGTGTATTAGGGGACGAGCAGTACTTC. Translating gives CAWSVLGDEQYF.

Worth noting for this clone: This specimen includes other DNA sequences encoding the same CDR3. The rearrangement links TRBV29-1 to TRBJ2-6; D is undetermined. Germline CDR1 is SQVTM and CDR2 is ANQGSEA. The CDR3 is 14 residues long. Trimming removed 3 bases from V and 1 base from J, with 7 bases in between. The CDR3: CSVDGQSGANVLTF. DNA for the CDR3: TGCAGCGTTGATGGTCAATCTGGGGCCAACGTCCTGACTTTC.

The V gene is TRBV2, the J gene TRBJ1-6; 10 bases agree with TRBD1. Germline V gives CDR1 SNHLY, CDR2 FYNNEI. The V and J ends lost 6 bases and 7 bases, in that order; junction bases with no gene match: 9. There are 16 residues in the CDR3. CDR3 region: CASRDRGRGENSPLHF. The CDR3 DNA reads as TGTGCCAGCAGAGACAGGGGGCGCGGGGAAAATTCACCCCTCCACTTT.

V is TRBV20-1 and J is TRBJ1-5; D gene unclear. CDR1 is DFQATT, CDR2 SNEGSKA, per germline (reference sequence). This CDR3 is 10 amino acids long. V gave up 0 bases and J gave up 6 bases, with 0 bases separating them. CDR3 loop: CSARDQPQHF. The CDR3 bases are TGCAGTGCTAGAGATCAGCCCCAGCATTTT.

The CDR3 DNA sequence: TGTGCCAGCAGCTTAGAGTTCAGTAGCGGGTCCCAGCATTTT. This codes for CASSLEFSSGSQHF. This rearrangement joins TRBV7-9 to TRBJ1-5; D unclear. V lost 1 base to trimming and J lost 11 bases, with 15 bases between them. CDR3 length: 14 residues. Germline V gene lookup returns CDR1 SEHNR and CDR2 FQNEAQ (reference sequence).

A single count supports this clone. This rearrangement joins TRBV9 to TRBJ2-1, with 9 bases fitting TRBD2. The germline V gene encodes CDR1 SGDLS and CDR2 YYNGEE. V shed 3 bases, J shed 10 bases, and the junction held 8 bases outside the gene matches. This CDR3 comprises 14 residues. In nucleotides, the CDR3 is TGTGCCAGCAGCGCTCAAGGGCTAGCGGGGGAGCAGTTCTTC. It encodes CASSAQGLAGEQFF.

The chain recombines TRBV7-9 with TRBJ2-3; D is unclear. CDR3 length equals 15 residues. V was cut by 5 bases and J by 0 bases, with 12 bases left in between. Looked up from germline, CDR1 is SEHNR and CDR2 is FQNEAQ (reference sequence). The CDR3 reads CASSHGSASTDTQYF. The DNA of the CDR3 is TGTGCCAGCAGCCACGGGTCTGCTAGCACAGATACGCAGTATTTT.

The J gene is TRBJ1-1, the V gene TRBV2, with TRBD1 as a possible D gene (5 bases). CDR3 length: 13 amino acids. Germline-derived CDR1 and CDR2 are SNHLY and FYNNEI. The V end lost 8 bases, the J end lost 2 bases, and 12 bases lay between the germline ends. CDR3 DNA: TGTGCCAGCGTGACAGATTTAAACACTGAAGCTTTCTTT. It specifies CASVTDLNTEAFF.

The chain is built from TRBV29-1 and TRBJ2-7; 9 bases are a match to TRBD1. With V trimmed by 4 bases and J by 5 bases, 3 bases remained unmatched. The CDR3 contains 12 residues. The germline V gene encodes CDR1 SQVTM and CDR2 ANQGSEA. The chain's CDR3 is CSVGQGGNEQYF. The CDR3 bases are TGCAGCGTTGGACAGGGGGGCAACGAGCAGTACTTC.